This TCR beta chain was documented in a study of T cell responses to AZD1222 COVID-19 vaccine. There are 15 residues in the CDR3. Germline loops: CDR1 SNHLY, CDR2 FYNNEI. Trimming took 7 bases from V and 1 from J, leaving 13 bases between them. The repertoire was sequenced with immunoSEQ multiplex PCR; TCRdb's copy has only in-frame clones and lacks some. The sample records about 180,000 clones, almost 90% being singletons. General study findings and limits: A rise in Spike-specific TCR breadth and depth followed two AZD1222 doses. Females outnumbered males among donors, who were mostly white British; clonal diversity was possibly underestimated.

Remarks on this clone: The target antigen is unknown.

The V and J genes are TRBV2 and TRBJ2-2; perhaps TRBD2 as D (6 bases). The TCR was taken from an adult in good health. The source was peripheral blood, collected on day 0 of AZD1222 vaccination. The CDR3 here is CASTPGTLNTGELFF. The CDR3 DNA follows: TGTGCCAGCACTCCCGGGACTCTGAACACCGGGGAGCTGTTTTTT.